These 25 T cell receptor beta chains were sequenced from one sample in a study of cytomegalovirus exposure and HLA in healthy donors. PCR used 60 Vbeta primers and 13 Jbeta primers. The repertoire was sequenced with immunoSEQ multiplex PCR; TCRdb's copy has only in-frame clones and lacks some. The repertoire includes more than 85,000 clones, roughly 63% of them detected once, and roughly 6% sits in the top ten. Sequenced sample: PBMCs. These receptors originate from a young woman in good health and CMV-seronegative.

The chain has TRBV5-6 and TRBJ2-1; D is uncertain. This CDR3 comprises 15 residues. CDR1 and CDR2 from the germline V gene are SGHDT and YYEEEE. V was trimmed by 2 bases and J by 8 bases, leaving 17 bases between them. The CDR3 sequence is CASSLTGGPSHEQFF. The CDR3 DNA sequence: TGTGCCAGCAGCTTAACGGGTGGTCCTTCTCATGAGCAGTTCTTC.

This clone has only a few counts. The CDR3 sequence: CASRRRGGAEQYF. The CDR3 DNA reads TGTGCCAGCAGGAGGAGAGGGGGTGCCGAGCAGTACTTC. The V call is TRBV7-8, the J call TRBJ2-7, with D perhaps matching TRBD1 (6 bases). Germline V gives CDR1 SGHVS, CDR2 FQNEAQ. CDR3 length: 13 amino acids. The ends were cut back, 6 bases at V and 6 bases at J, with 15 bases in the middle.

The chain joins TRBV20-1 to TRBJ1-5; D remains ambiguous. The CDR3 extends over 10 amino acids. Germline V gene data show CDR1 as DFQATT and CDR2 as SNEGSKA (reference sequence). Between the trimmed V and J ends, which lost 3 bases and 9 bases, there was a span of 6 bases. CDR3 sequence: CSARRGPQHF. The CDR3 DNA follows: TGCAGTGCTAGGCGGGGGCCCCAGCATTTT.

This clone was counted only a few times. This CDR3 is CATSRDVASAYEQYF. CDR3 bases: TGTGCCACCAGCAGAGATGTGGCTAGCGCCTACGAGCAGTACTTC. The rearrangement links TRBV15 to TRBJ2-7; D perhaps matches TRBD2 (6 bases). Germline V gene lookup returns CDR1 LNHNV and CDR2 YYDKDF (reference sequence). The CDR3 spans 15 residues. Trimming pared 0 bases from V and 2 bases from J, leaving 11 bases between. Combining the CDR3 with reference TRBV15 and TRBJ2-7 gives the whole variable domain DAMVIQNPRYQVTQFGKPVTLSCSQTLNHNVMYWYQQKSSQAPKLLFHYYDKDFNNEADTPDNFQSRRPNTSFCFLDIRSPGLGDTAMYLCATSRDVASAYEQYFGPGTRLTVT.

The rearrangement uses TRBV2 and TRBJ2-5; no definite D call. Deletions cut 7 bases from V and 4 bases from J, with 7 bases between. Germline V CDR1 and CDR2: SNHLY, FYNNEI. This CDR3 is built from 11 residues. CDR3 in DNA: TGTGCCAGCACCACTCTAGAGACCCAGTACTTC. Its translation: CASTTLETQYF.

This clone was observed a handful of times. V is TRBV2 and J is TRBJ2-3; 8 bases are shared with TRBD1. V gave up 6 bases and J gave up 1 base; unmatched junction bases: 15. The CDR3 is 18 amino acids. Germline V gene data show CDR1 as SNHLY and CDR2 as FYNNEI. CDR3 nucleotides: TGTGCCAGCAGAGCTCCCATAAGATACAGGGGGGGCACAGATACGCAGTATTTT. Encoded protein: CASRAPIRYRGGTDTQYF.

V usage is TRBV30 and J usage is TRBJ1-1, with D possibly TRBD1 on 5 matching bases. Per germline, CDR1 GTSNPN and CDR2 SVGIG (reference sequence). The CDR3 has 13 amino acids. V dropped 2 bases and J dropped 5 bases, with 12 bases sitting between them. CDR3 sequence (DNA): TGTGCCTGGAGTAGGGGTGGAGCGACTGAAGCTTTCTTT. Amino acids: CAWSRGGATEAFF.

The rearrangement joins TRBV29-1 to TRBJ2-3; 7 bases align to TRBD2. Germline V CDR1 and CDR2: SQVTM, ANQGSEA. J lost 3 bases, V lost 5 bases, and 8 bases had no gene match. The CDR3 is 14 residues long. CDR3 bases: TGCAGCGTTCTTGGCGGGCGGGGGACAGATACGCAGTATTTT. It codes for CSVLGGRGTDTQYF.

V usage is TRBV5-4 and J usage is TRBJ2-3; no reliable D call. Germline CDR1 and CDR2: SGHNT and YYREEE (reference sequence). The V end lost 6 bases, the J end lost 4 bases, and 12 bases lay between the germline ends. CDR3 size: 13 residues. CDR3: CASTGRNPDTQYF. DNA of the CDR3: TGTGCCAGCACCGGCAGGAACCCAGATACGCAGTATTTT.

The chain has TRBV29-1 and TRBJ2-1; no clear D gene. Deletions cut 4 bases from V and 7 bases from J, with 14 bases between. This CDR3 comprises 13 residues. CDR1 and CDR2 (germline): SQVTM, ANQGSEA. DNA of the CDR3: TGCAGCGTTGGCCCCCGGCTGAGGAATGAGCAGTTCTTC. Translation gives CSVGPRLRNEQFF.

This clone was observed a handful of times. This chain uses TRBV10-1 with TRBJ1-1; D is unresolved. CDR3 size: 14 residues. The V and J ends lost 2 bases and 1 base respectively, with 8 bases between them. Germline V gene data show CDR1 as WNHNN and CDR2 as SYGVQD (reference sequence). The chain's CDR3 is CASSEGGSNTEAFF. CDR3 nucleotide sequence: TGCGCCAGCAGTGAGGGCGGGTCGAACACTGAAGCTTTCTTT.

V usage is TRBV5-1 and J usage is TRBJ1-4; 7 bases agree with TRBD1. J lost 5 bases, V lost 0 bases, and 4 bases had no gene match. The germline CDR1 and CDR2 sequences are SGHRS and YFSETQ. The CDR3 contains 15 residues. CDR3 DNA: TGCGCCAGCAGCTTGGTTCTGGGACAGAATGAAAAACTGTTTTTT. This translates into CASSLVLGQNEKLFF.

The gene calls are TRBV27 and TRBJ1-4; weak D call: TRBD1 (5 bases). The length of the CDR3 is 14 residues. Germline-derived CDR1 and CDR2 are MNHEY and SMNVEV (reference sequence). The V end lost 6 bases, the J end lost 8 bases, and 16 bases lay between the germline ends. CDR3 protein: CASRPPGPYEKLFF. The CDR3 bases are TGTGCCAGCAGACCTCCAGGGCCGTACGAAAAACTGTTTTTT.

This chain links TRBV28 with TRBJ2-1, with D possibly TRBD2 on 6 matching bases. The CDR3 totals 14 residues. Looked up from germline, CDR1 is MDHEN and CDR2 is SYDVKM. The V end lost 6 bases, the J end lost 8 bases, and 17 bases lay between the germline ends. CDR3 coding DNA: TGTGCCAGCAGCATACTAGCTCCCGGGGATGAGCAGTTCTTC. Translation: CASSILAPGDEQFF.

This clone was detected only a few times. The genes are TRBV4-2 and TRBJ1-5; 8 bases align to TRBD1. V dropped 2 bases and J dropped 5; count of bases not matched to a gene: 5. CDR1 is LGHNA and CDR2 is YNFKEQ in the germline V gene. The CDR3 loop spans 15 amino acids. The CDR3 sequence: CASSQIDRGDQPQHF. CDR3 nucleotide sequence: TGTGCCAGCAGCCAAATCGACAGGGGTGATCAGCCCCAGCATTTT.

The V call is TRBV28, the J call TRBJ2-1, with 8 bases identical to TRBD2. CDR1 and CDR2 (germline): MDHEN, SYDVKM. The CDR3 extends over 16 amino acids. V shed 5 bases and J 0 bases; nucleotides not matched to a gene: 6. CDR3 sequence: CASSPSGGSSYNEQFF. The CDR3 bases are TGTGCCAGCAGTCCAAGCGGGGGCAGCTCCTACAATGAGCAGTTCTTC.

Here the CDR3 reads CASSLAEGTDTQYF. As DNA, the CDR3 is TGCGCCAGCAGCTTGGCGGAGGGCACAGATACGCAGTATTTT. The V and J genes are TRBV5-1 and TRBJ2-3, with TRBD2 as a possible D gene (5 bases). The CDR3 totals 14 residues. Germline CDR1 and CDR2: SGHRS and YFSETQ. Trimming pared 0 bases from V and 1 base from J, leaving 6 bases between.

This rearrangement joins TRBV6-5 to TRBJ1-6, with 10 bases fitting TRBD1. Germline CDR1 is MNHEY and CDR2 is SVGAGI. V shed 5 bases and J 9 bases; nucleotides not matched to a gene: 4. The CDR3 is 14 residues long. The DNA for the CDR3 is TGTGCCAGCAGTACCGGGACAGGGGCTTCACCCCTCCACTTT. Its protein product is CASSTGTGASPLHF.

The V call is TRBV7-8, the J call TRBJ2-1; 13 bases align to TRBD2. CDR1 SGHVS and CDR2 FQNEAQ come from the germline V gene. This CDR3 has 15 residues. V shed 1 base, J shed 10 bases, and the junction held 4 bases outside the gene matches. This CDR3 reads CASSLVLAGGREQFF. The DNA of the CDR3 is TGTGCCAGCAGCTTAGTACTAGCGGGGGGGCGGGAGCAGTTCTTC.

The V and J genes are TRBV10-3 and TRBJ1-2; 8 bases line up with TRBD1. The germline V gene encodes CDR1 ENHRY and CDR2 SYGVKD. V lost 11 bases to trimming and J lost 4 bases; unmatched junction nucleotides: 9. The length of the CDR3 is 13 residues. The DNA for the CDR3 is TGTGCCTTGCAAGTGCAGGGGGCCTATGGCTACACCTTC. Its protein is CALQVQGAYGYTF.

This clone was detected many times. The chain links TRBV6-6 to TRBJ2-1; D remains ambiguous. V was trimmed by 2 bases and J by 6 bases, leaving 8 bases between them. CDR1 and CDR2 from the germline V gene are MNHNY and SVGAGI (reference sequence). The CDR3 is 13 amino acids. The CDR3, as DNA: TGTGCCAGCAGTTACGGGCCCCGCAATGAGCAGTTCTTC. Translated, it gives CASSYGPRNEQFF.

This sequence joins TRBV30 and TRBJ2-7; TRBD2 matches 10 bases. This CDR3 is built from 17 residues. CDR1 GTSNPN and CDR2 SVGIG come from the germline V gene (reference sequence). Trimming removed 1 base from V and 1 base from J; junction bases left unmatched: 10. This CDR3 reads CAWSDRLAGLGSYEQYF. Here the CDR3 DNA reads TGTGCCTGGAGTGACCGACTAGCGGGTTTGGGGTCCTACGAGCAGTACTTC.

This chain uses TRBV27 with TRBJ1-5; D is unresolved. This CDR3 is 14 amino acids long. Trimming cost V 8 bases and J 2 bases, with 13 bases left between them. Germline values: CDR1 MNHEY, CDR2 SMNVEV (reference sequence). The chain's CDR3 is CASALRGGNQPQHF. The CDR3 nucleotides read TGTGCCAGCGCCCTCCGGGGTGGCAATCAGCCCCAGCATTTT.

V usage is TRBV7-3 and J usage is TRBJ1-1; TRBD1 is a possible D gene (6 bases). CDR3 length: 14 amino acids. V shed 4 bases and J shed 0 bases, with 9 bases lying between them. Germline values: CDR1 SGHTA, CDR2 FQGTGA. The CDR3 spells CASSSTGLNTEAFF. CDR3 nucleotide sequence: TGTGCCAGCAGCTCGACAGGCCTGAACACTGAAGCTTTCTTT.

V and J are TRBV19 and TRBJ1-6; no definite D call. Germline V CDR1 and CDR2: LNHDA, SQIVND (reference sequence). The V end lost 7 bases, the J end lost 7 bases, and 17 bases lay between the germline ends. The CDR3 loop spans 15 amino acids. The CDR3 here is CASTRASGGNSPLHF. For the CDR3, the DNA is TGTGCCAGTACCCGAGCGAGCGGCGGAAATTCACCCCTCCACTTT.